The 10 T cell receptor beta chains below come from one sample, sequenced in a study of graft-versus-host responses after intestinal transplantation. Lymphocytes (intraepithelial and lamina propria) were released by processing the graft tissue. Here immunoSEQ multiplex PCR was the method, and the copy in TCRdb shows in-frame clones only, minus some. The table has tens of thousands of clones, around nine tenths seen once. The starting material was ileum tissue, obtained 350 to 400 days after transplant. These receptors all come from a human patient who received an intestinal transplant, so some T cells may come from the graft donor.

The V and J genes are TRBV21-1 and TRBJ1-1. TRBV21-1 is shown as a pseudogene. The CDR3 has 13 residues. CDR3 region: CASFRATETEAFF. CDR3 coding DNA: TGTGCCAGCTTCCGGGCCACGGAGACTGAAGCTTTCTTT.

The chain has TRBV18 and TRBJ2-4; D is unresolved. The V and J ends lost 0 bases and 6 bases respectively, with 6 bases between them. The CDR3 contains 13 residues. Germline CDR1 reads KGHSH; CDR2 reads LQKENI. CDR3 protein: CASSPPTTNIQYF. CDR3 coding DNA: TGTGCCAGCTCACCACCTACTACAAACATTCAGTACTTC.

This clone has only one observation. The V gene is TRBV23-1, the J gene TRBJ2-4, with D tentatively TRBD1 (5 bases). TRBV23-1 is an ORF, with its function uncertain. The CDR3 consists of 13 residues. Deletions cut 5 bases from V and 9 bases from J, with 14 bases between. This chain's CDR3 is CASSYEGVRIQYF. The CDR3 DNA sequence: TGCGCCAGCAGTTATGAAGGGGTTCGCATTCAGTACTTC.

The chain recombines TRBV6-5 with TRBJ1-5; D gene ambiguous. Deletions cut 8 bases from V and 9 bases from J, with 5 bases between. Germline CDR1 and CDR2: MNHEY and SVGAGI. The CDR3 spans 9 residues. DNA for the CDR3: TGTGCCAGCTTCTGGCCCCAGCATTTT. It codes for CASFWPQHF.

The rearrangement links TRBV6-1 to TRBJ2-1; D remains ambiguous. Between the trimmed V and J ends, which lost 5 bases and 8 bases, there was a span of 13 bases. The CDR3 contains 13 residues. Germline V gene lookup returns CDR1 MNHNS and CDR2 SASEGT. CDR3 coding DNA: TGTGCCAGCAGTCAAATAGCAGGTCATGAGCAGTTCTTC. As protein: CASSQIAGHEQFF.

This chain connects TRBV6-5 to TRBJ1-2; possible D gene TRBD1, 6 bases. CDR1 and CDR2 from the germline V gene are MNHEY and SVGAGI. This CDR3 comprises 13 residues. With 6 bases removed from V and 2 bases from J, the gap between germline ends came to 10 bases. The CDR3 bases are TGTGCCAGCAGGGCCACAGGGAACTATGGCTACACCTTC. It specifies CASRATGNYGYTF.

V and J are TRBV13 and TRBJ2-1, with 8 bases identical to TRBD2. The CDR3 loop spans 15 amino acids. V trimming: 5 bases; J trimming: 7 bases; junction bases outside the gene matches: 10. Germline V gives CDR1 PRHDT, CDR2 FYEKMQ (reference sequence). CDR3 DNA sequence: TGTGCCAGCAGCCAGGGGACTAGTGGTCCAAATGAGCAGTTCTTC. It specifies CASSQGTSGPNEQFF.

The chain carries TRBV7-9 and TRBJ1-1; no reliable D call. This CDR3 is 19 amino acids long. Germline V gene lookup returns CDR1 SEHNR and CDR2 FQNEAQ (reference sequence). Trimming left V 1 base short and J 3 bases short, with 24 bases between. The CDR3 here is CASSLVWFWVPPFDTEAFF. In nucleotides, the CDR3 is TGTGCCAGCAGCTTAGTTTGGTTCTGGGTTCCGCCTTTTGACACTGAAGCTTTCTTT. The entire variable domain, with the rest obtained from reference TRBV7-9 and TRBJ1-1, is as follows: DTGVSQNPRHKITKRGQNVTFRCDPISEHNRLYWYRQTLGQGPEFLTYFQNEAQLEKSRLLSDRFSAERPKGSFSTLEIQRTEQGDSAMYLCASSLVWFWVPPFDTEAFFGQGTRLTVV.

The rearrangement joins TRBV29-1 to TRBJ1-2, with D uncertain. Germline lookup yields CDR1 SQVTM and CDR2 ANQGSEA. The CDR3 consists of 14 residues. Trimming cost V 1 base and J 1 base, with 10 bases left between them. The CDR3 here is CSVEAFGVNYGYTF. The CDR3 DNA follows: TGCAGCGTTGAAGCCTTTGGAGTTAACTATGGCTACACCTTC.

The chain employs TRBV27 and TRBJ1-2; 10 nucleotides match TRBD1. Trimming took 5 bases from V and 4 from J; bases not matched to a gene: 4. Germline CDR1 reads MNHEY; CDR2 reads SMNVEV (reference sequence). This CDR3 has 14 amino acids. CDR3 DNA sequence: TGTGCCAGCAGTGACAGGGGGCGCAGCTATGGCTACACCTTC. Translated: CASSDRGRSYGYTF.